The text below deals with one T cell receptor (beta chain). Individual cDNA molecules each received unique molecular identifiers attached to them. Each CDR3 protein gets one entry after TCRdb re-called the 5' RACE reads with MiXCR. Among under 60,000 distinct CDR3 sequences, approximately 8.4% were seen once, and the ten largest hold about 4%. There are 14 residues in the CDR3. V was pared by 4 bases and J by 6 bases, with 16 bases between. Germline-derived CDR1 and CDR2 are LGHDT and YNNKEL (reference sequence). The sample is drawn from a study of early T cells in non-severe SARS-CoV-2 infection. Overall study context: Investigators sequenced bulk RNA drawn from unsorted whole blood, and chains remained unpaired.

The source is an adult who was a healthcare worker with PCR-confirmed SARS-CoV-2 infection or an uninfected control (not recorded which). Sequenced sample: whole blood. V is TRBV3-1 and J is TRBJ2-7, with D perhaps TRBD1 (6 bases). The CDR3 sequence: CASSRAGDWSEQYF. CDR3 in DNA: TGTGCCAGCAGCCGGGCAGGGGATTGGAGCGAGCAGTACTTC.